This TCR beta chain stems from a study of T-cell memory formation after mild COVID-19. This clonotype has a handful of counts. TCR alpha and TCR beta cDNA libraries with sample barcodes and UMIs came from 5'RACE using constant-segment primers. TCRdb ran MiXCR on the 5' RACE reads and lists one entry per CDR3 protein. Here the sample spans about 400,000 distinct CDR3 sequences, approximately 15% being singletons. The sequence was obtained from a man aged 18 to 30 who had mild COVID-19 (a few samples of this study predate the infection). Cell type and time point are not known. The specimen was PBMCs or a T cell subset sorted from them (not recorded which).

CDR3 in amino acids: CASSVEGRGADTQYF. In DNA form, the CDR3 reads TGCGCCAGCAGCGTAGAGGGGCGCGGGGCAGATACGCAGTATTTT. The chain has TRBV5-1 and TRBJ2-3; TRBD2 is a possible D gene (6 bases). The CDR3 consists of 15 residues. V was shortened by 4 bases and J by 4 bases, with 16 bases between the two germline ends. Germline V CDR1 and CDR2: SGHRS, YFSETQ.